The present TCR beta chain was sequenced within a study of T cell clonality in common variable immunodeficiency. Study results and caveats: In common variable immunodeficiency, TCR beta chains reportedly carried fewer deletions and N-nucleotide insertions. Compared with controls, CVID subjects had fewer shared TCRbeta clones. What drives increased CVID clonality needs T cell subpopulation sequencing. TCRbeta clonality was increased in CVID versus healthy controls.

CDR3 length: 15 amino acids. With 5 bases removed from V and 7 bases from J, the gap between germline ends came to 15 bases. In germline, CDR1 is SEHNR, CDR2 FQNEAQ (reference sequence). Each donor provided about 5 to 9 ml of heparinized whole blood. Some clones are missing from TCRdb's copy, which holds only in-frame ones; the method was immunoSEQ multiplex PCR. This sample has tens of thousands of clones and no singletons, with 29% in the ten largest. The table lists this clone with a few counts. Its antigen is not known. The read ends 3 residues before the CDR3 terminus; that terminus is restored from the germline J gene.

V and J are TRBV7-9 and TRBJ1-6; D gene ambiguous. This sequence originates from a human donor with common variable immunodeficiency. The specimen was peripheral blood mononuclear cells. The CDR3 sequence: CASSPRRGPNSPLHF. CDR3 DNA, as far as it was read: TGTGCCAGCAGCCCTCGTCGGGGTCCAAATTCACCC.